Here is one T cell receptor beta chain with its context. Its cognate antigen has yet to be identified. Base qualities are not provided; no much larger clone lies one nucleotide away. The data were taken from a study of cytomegalovirus exposure and HLA in healthy donors (dated by TCRdb to 2017 to 2019). About the investigation overall: An earlier analysis of around 600 of the donors reported more than 250 Gb of sequence data and some 100 million unique TCR beta sequences from roughly 200 million T cells. Approximately 310 gigabases of sequencing data and around 85 million unique TCR sequences made up an early release that covered several hundred HLA-typed donors. Of the 300 to 450 genotyped donors, roughly 76% were placed in the genetic ancestry cluster associated with self-reported Caucasian donors. The aim of the study was to test whether cataloging public T cell receptors could identify signatures of past pathogen exposure. The study profiled the T cell repertoires of more than 500 subjects by immunosequencing and related them to cytomegalovirus serostatus. Besides the first cohort of about 730 subjects, a separate validation cohort made up of roughly 130 different subjects was used. High-throughput TCR immunosequencing, statistical association of individual TCRs with disease status, and machine learning were combined to predict cytomegalovirus infection status. A later analysis re-analyzed previously published TCR beta repertoires from approximately 700 donors and added high-resolution HLA genotyping to study TCR occurrence patterns. Rather than drawing on any new phenotypic data, the later analysis identified candidate immune exposures from TCR beta sequences and the way those sequences occurred across donors. To decide whether each TCR beta V gene segment behaved as functional or pseudogenic, an earlier analysis of some 570 of the donors relied on high-throughput TCR beta sequencing. Donor age, sex, ethnicity and CMV serostatus were compiled together with the repertoire data. Genome-wide SNP genotypes for about 65% of the roughly 670 donors were used in a later genetic analysis, which treated that subset as a discovery cohort. All discovery cohort repertoires had been generated on a single sequencing platform. HLA typing included class I and class II loci at four-digit resolution. The number of typed donors differed by locus: about 620-630 for A, B, C, DRB1 and DQB1; approximately 520 for DQA1; over 600 for DPA1; and roughly 470 for DPB1. Because of strong linkage in the cohort, roughly five DR-DQ haplotypes were treated as single units for association and clustering. Among around 400 genotyped donors of the cohort, an average of approximately 220,000 unique TCR beta nucleotide sequences was sequenced per donor, of which roughly 17% were non-productive. On the study overall, not on this receptor specifically: The study listed 150 to 200 TCR beta chains as associated with cytomegalovirus. In an earlier analysis of approximately 590 of the donors, most TCR beta V segments were observed in productive rearrangements about 90% or about 30% of the time, broadly matching IMGT annotations. A group of highly shared sequence variants was considered likely to be a technical artifact of the sequencing pipeline. At a false discovery rate of 0.05, a later analysis linked 15,000 to 20,000 TCR beta sequences to specific HLA alleles. The earlier analysis of almost 600 of the donors excluded roughly 17 rarely observed V segments, including chromosome 9 orphons, because counts were too low. Correlated functional status among segregating V segments might be attributable to linkage disequilibrium, but an unknown experimental factor could not be ruled out. Only TCR beta chains were sequenced in this cohort, and the absence of alpha or paired-chain data limited detectable features. In a later analysis, several top co-occurrence clusters were reported to appear linked to parvovirus B19, influenza, CMV and Epstein-Barr virus. According to a later genetic analysis, donors in an Asian-associated ancestry cluster had fewer N-insertions in productive TCRs than the approximately 670-donor mean. In a later genetic analysis, a missense DCLRE1C variant was associated with V-gene and J-gene trimming of TCR beta chains, and the association was replicated in an independent cohort. Most TCR sequences were seen in very few donors, while some public TCRs were found in many individuals. The only immune exposure information available for the cohort was CMV serostatus. In vitro tests confirmed that a few of the cytomegalovirus-associated TCR beta chains recognize cytomegalovirus antigens. Presence/absence analyses assumed roughly uniform sequencing depth across donors, an assumption that may not hold. Some IMGT-functional V segments, including TRBV6-2 and TRBV6-3, could not be distinguished by the 87-base-pair reads and were therefore excluded. In a later analysis, TCR association rates were found to vary across HLA loci, with the most associated TCRs seen for DRB1 alleles and the fewest for HLA-C alleles. According to a later analysis, most CMV-associated TCR beta chains appeared to be HLA-restricted, and the HLA associations seemed to be driven largely by CMV exposure. In a later analysis, HLA-associated TCR beta chains were found to be more clonally expanded and to have lower generation probabilities than equally common non-associated chains. The classifier was reported to diagnose cytomegalovirus status with high specificity and sensitivity in both the original and validation cohorts. Strong co-occurrence of HLA alleles, especially DR and DQ, made assigning TCR associations to individual alleles difficult. A further reported finding was that TCR beta sequences accurately predicted the HLA-A and HLA-B alleles for most subjects in the first cohort. The authors suggested that the approach could potentially be extended to other disease states and immunological phenotypes. Because HLA typing was unavailable for some donors at each locus, only the typed subset was used in association tests.

Receptors were amplified or captured by the immunoSEQ multiplex PCR assay. For the multiplex PCR, a mixture combining 60 forward primers for TCR Vbeta segments and 13 reverse primers for TCR Jbeta segments was used. Amplification of the CDR3 region of rearranged TCR beta genes was performed with a multiplex PCR assay on genomic DNA. Amplified TCR beta libraries were sequenced as 87-base-pair reads on the Illumina HiSeq System. The original pipeline was this. A later analysis tallied roughly 76 million unique TCR beta chains across the 550 to 850 repertoires, and some 10 million of those chains were shared by two or more donors. A nearest-neighbor algorithm error-corrected the raw reads and collapsed the reads into unique sequences, merging closely related sequences to remove PCR and sequencing errors. Alignment of CDR3 sequences to IMGT reference sequences was used to assign V, D and J gene segments. For a sequence to be retained, a match of at least six nucleotides was required to both a V gene segment and a J gene segment. Rearrangements were called productive when the CDR3 lacked stop codons and stayed in frame with V and J; all others were non-productive. Following IMGT convention, CDR3 was defined as the stretch from the second conserved V-encoded cysteine to the conserved J-encoded phenylalanine. In an earlier analysis of 500 to 650 of the donors, sequences lacking an unambiguous match to a single V gene segment were excluded. In an earlier analysis of approximately 560 of the donors, a V segment was called functional when productive rearrangements were above 56.7%, and segregating when the standard deviation between donors exceeded 5%. A statistical classification framework was built to diagnose cytomegalovirus status from the catalog of TCR beta chain sequences. A later analysis assigned V and J genes by comparing TCR nucleotide sequences with IMGT/GENE-DB human TR gene sequences. In a later analysis, CDR3 sequences and most-parsimonious VDJ recombination scenarios were assigned using the TCRdist pipeline. In a later analysis, every TCR beta chain was defined by the combination of its CDR3 amino acid sequence and its V-gene family, and reads without a unique V-gene family were dropped. A later analysis removed nearly 600 highly shared, low-generation-probability nucleotide sequences to deal with suspected cross-contamination and a sequencing artifact. For each public chain, a later analysis derived a clonal expansion index from normalized ranks of inferred template counts within each repertoire. Generation probabilities in a later analysis came from a VDJ recombination model fitted to out-of-frame rearrangements, and those results were checked against IGoR. In a later analysis, hypergeometric tests were used to score TCR-TCR, TCR-HLA and TCR-CMV co-occurrence, with a repertoire-size bias correction applied to TCR pairs. A later analysis estimated false discovery rates by permuting HLA or CMV assignments 20 times. In a later analysis, co-occurring TCRs were grouped using DBSCAN, and TCRdist sequence similarity was added for clustering within HLA-allele-positive subsets. Co-occurrence clustering excluded repertoires with fewer than 30,000 or more than 120,000 public chains, plus five with anomalous nucleotide sharing. TCRdb re-hosts the immuneACCESS table, in-frame sequences only. Its copies lack some clones; in the studies checked, an unresolved V gene accounts for under half of them, and the cause for the rest is not known. V and J calls plus clone size are reproduced from that table; the DNA served to infer D and trimming. This sample holds about 150,000 clones; 70% to 90% were observed only once. The ten largest clones add up to over 1.5% of the sample.

Taken from cysteine to phenylalanine, the CDR3 has 13 residues. This entry keeps only the CDR3 DNA: 39 bases, framed from base 1. The germline ends are 13 bases apart after V is trimmed by 7 bases and J by 9 bases. The CDR1 and CDR2 encoded by the germline V gene are SNHLY and FYNNEI. In total, around 600 healthy bone marrow donors made up the cohort. At the time of sampling, every cohort member was nominally healthy, though immune exposures that went unrecorded were likely present. The donor tested CMV seronegative and was one of the 352 seronegative cohort members. A peripheral blood sample was collected from each donor, and TCR beta sequencing was performed on peripheral blood mononuclear cells. Genomic DNA was extracted from the blood cell samples with the Qiagen DNeasy Blood Extraction Kit.

The chain is encoded by TRBV2 joined to TRBJ1-6; the D region possibly corresponds to TRBD1 (5 bases align). This clonotype originated in a man in his forties in good health and CMV-seronegative. The sequencing input was PBMCs. The nucleotides read TGTGCCAGCATGGTAGAACAGGCTTCACCCCTCCACTTT. Protein translation: CASMVEQASPLHF.